The clone carrying this T cell receptor (beta chain) was detected once. Other DNA sequences from this sample encode an identical CDR3 as well. This sample is part of a study of blood T cell repertoires in COVID-19. Overall study: Sample material is recorded as cDNA or gDNA derived from T cells, B-cell-depleted T cells, or PBMCs.

Participants, 18 to 89 years old, spanned around 25 US areas. Exposed participants encountered a COVID-19 case during the 2 weeks preceding study entry. Generated by immunoSEQ multiplex PCR, the TCRdb table keeps only in-frame clones and is missing some. The table has fewer than 250,000 clones, under 90% seen once. Germline CDR1 and CDR2: SGHRS and YFSETQ. This CDR3 has 11 residues. Trimming removed 6 bases at V and 0 bases at J, with 3 bases between. This receptor was identified in a woman aged 40 to 50 who had been exposed to COVID-19. The sequencing input was PBMCs or T cells enriched from blood (not recorded which). V and J are TRBV5-1 and TRBJ2-5, with unresolved D. For the CDR3, the DNA is TGCGCCAGCACGTACCAAGAGACCCAGTACTTC. This translates into CASTYQETQYF.